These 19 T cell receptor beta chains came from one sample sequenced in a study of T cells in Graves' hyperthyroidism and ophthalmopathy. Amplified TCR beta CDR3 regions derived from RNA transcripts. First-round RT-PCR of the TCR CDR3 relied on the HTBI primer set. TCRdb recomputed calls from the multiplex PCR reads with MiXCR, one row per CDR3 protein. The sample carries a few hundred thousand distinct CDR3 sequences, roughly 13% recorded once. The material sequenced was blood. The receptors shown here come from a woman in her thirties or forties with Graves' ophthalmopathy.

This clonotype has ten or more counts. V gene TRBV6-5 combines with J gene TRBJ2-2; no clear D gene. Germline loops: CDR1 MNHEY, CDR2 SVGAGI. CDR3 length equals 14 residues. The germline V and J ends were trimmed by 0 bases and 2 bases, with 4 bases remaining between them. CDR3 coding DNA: TGTGCCAGCAGTTACTCGGGAAACACCGGGGAGCTGTTTTTT. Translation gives CASSYSGNTGELFF.

CDR3 residues: CASSLPGNSGNTIYF. The CDR3 DNA is TGTGCCAGCAGCTTACCGGGTAACTCTGGAAACACCATATATTTT. V and J are TRBV11-3 and TRBJ1-3; D is undetermined. Trimming left V 2 bases short and J 0 bases short, with 8 bases between. Looked up from germline, CDR1 is SGHNT and CDR2 is YENEEA. The CDR3 extends over 15 amino acids.

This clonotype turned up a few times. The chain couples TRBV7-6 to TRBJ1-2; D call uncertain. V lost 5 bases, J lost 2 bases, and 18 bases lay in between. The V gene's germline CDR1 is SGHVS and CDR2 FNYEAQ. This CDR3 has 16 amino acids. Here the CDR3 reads CASSPTSDLRNYGYTF. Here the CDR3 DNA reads TGTGCCAGCAGCCCCACCTCGGATCTAAGGAACTATGGCTACACCTTC.

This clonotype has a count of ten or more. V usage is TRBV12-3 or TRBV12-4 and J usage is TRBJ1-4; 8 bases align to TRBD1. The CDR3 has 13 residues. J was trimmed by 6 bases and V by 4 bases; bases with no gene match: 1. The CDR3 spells CASSSQGDEKLFF. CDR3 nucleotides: TGTGCCAGCAGTTCACAGGGGGATGAAAAACTGTTTTTT.

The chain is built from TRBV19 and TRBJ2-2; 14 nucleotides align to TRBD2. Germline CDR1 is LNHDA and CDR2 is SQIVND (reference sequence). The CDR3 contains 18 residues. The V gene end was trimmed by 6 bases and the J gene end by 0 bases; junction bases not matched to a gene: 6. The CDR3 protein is CASRRLAGGDANTGELFF. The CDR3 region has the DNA TGTGCCAGTAGACGACTAGCGGGAGGGGACGCGAACACCGGGGAGCTGTTTTTT.

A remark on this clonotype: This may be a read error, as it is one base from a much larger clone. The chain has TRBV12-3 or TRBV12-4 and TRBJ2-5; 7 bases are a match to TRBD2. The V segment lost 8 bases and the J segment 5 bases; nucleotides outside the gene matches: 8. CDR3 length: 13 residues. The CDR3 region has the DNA TGTGCCAGCTTGAGCGGGATAATGGAGACCCAGTACTTC. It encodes CASLSGIMETQYF.

CDR3 sequence reads: CACPSVGGGSYEQYF. CDR3 in DNA: TGTGCCTGCCCCAGTGTGGGAGGAGGATCCTACGAGCAGTACTTC. This chain joins TRBV30 and TRBJ2-7, with a tentative D call TRBD2 (6 bases). The CDR3 extends over 15 amino acids. CDR1 GTSNPN and CDR2 SVGIG come from the germline V gene (reference sequence). V was shortened by 6 bases and J by 1 base, with 19 bases between the two germline ends.

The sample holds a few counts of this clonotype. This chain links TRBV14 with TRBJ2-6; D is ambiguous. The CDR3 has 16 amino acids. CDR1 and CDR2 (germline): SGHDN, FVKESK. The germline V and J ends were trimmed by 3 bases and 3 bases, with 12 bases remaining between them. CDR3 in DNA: TGTGCCAGCAGCCAGCAAAGGAGTAGTGGGGCCAACGTCCTGACTTTC. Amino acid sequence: CASSQQRSSGANVLTF. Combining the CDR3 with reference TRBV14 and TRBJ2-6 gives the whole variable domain EAGVTQFPSHSVIEKGQTVTLRCDPISGHDNLYWYRRVMGKEIKFLLHFVKESKQDESGMPNNRFLAERTGGTYSTLKVQPAELEDSGVYFCASSQQRSSGANVLTFGAGSRLTVL.

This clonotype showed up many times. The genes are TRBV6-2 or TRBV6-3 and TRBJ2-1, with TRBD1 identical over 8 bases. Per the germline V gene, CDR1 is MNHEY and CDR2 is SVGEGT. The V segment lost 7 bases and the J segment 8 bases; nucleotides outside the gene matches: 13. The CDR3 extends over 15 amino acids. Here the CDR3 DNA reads TGTGCCAGCAACGGACAGGGTGTCGTGCGTGATGAGCAGTTCTTC. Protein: CASNGQGVVRDEQFF.

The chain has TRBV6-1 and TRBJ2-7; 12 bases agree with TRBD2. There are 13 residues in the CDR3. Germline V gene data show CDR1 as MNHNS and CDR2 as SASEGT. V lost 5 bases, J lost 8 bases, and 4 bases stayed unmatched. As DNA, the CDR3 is TGTGCCAGCAGTCCCGGACTAGCGGGACAGCAGTACTTC. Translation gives CASSPGLAGQQYF.

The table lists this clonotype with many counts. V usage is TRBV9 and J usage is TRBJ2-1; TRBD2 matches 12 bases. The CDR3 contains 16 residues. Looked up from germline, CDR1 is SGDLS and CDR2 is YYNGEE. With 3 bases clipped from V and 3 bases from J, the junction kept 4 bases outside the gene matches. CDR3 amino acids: CASSATSGSIYNEQFF. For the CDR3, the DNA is TGTGCCAGCAGCGCGACTAGCGGGAGTATCTACAATGAGCAGTTCTTC. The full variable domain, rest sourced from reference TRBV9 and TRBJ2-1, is DSGVTQTPKHLITATGQRVTLRCSPRSGDLSVYWYQQSLDQGLQFLIQYYNGEERAKGNILERFSAQQFPDLHSELNLSSLELGDSALYFCASSATSGSIYNEQFFGPGTRLTVL.

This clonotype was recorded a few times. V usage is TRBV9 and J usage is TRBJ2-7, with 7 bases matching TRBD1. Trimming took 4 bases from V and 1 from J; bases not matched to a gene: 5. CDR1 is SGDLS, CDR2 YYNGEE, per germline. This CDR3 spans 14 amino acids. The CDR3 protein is CASSTRDRSYEQYF. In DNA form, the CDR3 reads TGTGCCAGCAGCACAAGGGACAGATCCTACGAGCAGTACTTC.

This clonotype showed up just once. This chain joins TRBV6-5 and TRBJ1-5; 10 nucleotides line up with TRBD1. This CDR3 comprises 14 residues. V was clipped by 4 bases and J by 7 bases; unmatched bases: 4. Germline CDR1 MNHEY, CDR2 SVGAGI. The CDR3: CASSFRDRGQPQHF. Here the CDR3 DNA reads TGTGCCAGCAGTTTTCGGGACAGGGGACAGCCCCAGCATTTT.

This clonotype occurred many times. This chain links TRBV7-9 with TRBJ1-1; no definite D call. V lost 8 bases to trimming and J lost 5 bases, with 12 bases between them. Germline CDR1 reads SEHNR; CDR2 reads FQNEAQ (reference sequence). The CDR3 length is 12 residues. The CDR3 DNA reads TGTGCCAGCGCCCGGAGCGAGACTGAAGCTTTCTTT. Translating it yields CASARSETEAFF.

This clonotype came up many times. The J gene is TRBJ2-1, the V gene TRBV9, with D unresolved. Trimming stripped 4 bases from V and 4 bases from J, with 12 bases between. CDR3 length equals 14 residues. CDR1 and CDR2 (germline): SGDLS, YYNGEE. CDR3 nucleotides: TGTGCCAGCAGCCCTGTAGTAACTTACAATGAGCAGTTCTTC. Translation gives CASSPVVTYNEQFF.

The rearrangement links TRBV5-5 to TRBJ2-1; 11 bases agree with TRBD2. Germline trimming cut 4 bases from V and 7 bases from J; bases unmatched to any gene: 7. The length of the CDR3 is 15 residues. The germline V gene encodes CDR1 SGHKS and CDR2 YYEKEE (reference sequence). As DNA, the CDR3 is TGTGCCAGCAGCCTGGCTAGCGGGGGGTTTAATGAGCAGTTCTTC. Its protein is CASSLASGGFNEQFF.

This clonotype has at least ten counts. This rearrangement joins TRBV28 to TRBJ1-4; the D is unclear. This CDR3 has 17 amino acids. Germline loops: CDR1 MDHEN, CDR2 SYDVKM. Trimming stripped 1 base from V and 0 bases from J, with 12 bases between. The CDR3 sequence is CASSLYGSFTTNEKLFF. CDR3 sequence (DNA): TGTGCCAGCAGTTTATACGGCAGTTTCACAACTAATGAAAAACTGTTTTTT.

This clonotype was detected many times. CDR3 bases: TGTGCCAGCAGTTTGGCTCGGGGGGCGAGGACTGAAGCTTTCTTT. Translation gives CASSLARGARTEAFF. V and J are TRBV28 and TRBJ1-1; tentatively, D is TRBD1 (6 bases). Trimming shortened V by 3 bases and J by 5 bases, and 16 bases separated the two germline ends. The germline CDR1 and CDR2 sequences are MDHEN and SYDVKM. The CDR3 runs to 15 residues. Full variable domain (missing parts from reference TRBV28 and TRBJ1-1): DVKVTQSSRYLVKRTGEKVFLECVQDMDHENMFWYRQDPGLGLRLIYFSYDVKMKEKGDIPEGYSVSREKKERFSLILESASTNQTSMYLCASSLARGARTEAFFGQGTRLTVV.

CDR3 sequence (DNA): TGCAGTGCTACGCGGGGGACAGCCTACGAGCAGTACTTC. Its translation is CSATRGTAYEQYF. The chain is built from TRBV20-1 and TRBJ2-7; D might be TRBD1 or TRBD2, each matching 7 bases. This CDR3 has 13 residues. Germline V gene sequence: CDR1 DFQATT, CDR2 SNEGSKA (reference sequence). V gave up 4 bases and J gave up 2 bases, with 12 bases separating them.